This record concerns one T cell receptor (beta chain) sequence. Original handling: Amplification with reference gene primers provided the estimates of nucleated cell counts. The protocol was immunoSEQ multiplex PCR, while the TCRdb copy is restricted to in-frame clones and leaves out a portion. That table supplies the V and J calls and clone size; D and trimming were determined from the DNA. The sample includes 250,000 or so clones, approximately 85% seen only once; the top ten take 10% to 15%. The data derive from a study of blood T cell repertoires in COVID-19. Study-wide background: Specimens from acute and convalescent COVID-19 originated in the United States, Italy and Spain. Sources were T cells, B-cell-depleted T cells, or PBMCs; the material itself was cDNA or gDNA.

Sequenced input: peripheral blood. The TCR sequence derives from an elderly man with acute or convalescent COVID-19.

CDR3 region: CASSLEGADYGYTF. CDR3 coding DNA: TGCGCCAGCAGCTTGGAGGGGGCTGATTATGGCTACACCTTC. This chain links TRBV5-1 with TRBJ1-2; 7 bases line up with TRBD1. This CDR3 is 14 amino acids long. Trimming at V came to 0 bases and at J to 5 bases, leaving 4 bases not matched to a gene. From germline, CDR1 is SGHRS and CDR2 YFSETQ.